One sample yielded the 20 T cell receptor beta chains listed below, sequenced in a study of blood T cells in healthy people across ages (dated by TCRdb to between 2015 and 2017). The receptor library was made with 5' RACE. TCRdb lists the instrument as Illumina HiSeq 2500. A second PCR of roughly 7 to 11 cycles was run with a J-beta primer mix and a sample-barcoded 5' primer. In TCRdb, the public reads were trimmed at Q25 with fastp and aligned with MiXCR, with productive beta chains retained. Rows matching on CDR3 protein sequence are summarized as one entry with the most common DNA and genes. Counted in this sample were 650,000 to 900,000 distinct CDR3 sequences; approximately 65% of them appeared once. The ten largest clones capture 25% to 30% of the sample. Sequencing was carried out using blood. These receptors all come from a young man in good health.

The CDR3 DNA reads as TGTGCCTGGAGTCTCGGCCCCAATGAAAAACTGTTTTTT. Translation: CAWSLGPNEKLFF. This chain joins TRBV30 and TRBJ1-4; the D is unclear. Germline values: CDR1 GTSNPN, CDR2 SVGIG (reference sequence). The length of the CDR3 is 13 residues. Deletions cut 2 bases from V and 5 bases from J, with 9 bases between.

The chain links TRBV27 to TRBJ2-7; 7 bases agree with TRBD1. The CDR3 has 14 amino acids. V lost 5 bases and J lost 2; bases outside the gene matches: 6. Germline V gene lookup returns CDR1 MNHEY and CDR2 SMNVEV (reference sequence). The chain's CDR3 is CASSPTGSTYEQYF. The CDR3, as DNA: TGTGCCAGCAGTCCGACAGGGTCAACCTACGAGCAGTACTTC.

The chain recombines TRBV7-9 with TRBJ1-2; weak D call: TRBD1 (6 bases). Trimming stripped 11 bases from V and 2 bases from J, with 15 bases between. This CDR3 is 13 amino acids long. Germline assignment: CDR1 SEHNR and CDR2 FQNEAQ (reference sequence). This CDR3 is CAGSNRENYGYTF. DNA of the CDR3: TGTGCCGGTTCCAACAGGGAAAACTATGGCTACACCTTC.

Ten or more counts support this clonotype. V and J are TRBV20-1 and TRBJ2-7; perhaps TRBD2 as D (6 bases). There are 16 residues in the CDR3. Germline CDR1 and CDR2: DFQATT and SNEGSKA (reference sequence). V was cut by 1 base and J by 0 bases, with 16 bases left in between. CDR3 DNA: TGCAGTGCTAGAGGCGCCGCAGCCGGGAGCTCCTACGAGCAGTACTTC. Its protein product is CSARGAAAGSSYEQYF.

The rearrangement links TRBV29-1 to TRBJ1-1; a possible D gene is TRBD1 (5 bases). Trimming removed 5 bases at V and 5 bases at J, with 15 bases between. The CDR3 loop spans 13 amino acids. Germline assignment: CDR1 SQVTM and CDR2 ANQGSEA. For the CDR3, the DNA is TGCAGCGTTATCCAGGGCGGGGGGACTGAAGCTTTCTTT. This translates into CSVIQGGGTEAFF.

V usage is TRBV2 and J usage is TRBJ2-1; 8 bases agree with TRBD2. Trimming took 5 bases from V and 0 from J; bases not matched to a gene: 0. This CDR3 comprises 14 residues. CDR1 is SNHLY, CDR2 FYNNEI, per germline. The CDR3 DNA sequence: TGTGCCAGCAGTACTAGCGGCTCCTACAATGAGCAGTTCTTC. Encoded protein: CASSTSGSYNEQFF.

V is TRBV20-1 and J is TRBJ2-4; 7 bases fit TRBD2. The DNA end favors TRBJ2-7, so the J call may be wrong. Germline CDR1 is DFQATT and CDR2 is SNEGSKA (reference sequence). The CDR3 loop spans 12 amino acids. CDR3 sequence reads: CSARGDYYEQYF. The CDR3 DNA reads TGCAGTGCTAGAGGGGACTACTACGAGCAGTACTTC.

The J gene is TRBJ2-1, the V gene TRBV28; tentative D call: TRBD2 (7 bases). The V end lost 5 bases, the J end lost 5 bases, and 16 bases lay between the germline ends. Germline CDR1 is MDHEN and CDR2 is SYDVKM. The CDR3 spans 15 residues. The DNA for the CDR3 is TGTGCCAGCAGTCCTCTGGGGGGGGCCGACAATGAGCAGTTCTTC. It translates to CASSPLGGADNEQFF.

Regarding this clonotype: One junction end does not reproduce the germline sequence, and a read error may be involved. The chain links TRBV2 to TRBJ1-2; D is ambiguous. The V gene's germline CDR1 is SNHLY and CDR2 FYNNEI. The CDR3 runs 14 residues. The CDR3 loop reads CASSDKGSNYGYTF. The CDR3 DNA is TGTGCCAGCAGTGATAAGGGTAGTAACTATGGCTATACCTTC. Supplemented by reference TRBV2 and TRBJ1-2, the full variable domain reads EPEVTQTPSHQVTQMGQEVILRCVPISNHLYFYWYRQILGQKVEFLVSFYNNEISEKSEIFDDQFSVERPDGSNFTLKIRSTKLEDSAMYFCASSDKGSNYGYTFGSGTRLTVV.

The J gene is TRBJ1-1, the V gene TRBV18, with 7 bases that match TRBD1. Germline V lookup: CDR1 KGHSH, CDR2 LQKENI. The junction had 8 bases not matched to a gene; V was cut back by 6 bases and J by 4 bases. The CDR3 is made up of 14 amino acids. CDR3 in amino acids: CASSPGGGFTEAFF. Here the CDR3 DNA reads TGTGCCAGCTCGCCAGGGGGGGGCTTCACTGAAGCTTTCTTT.

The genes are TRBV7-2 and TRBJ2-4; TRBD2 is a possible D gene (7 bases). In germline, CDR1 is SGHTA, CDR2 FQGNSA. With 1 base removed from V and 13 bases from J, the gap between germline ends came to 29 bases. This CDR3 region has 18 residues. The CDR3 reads CASSLEGGRLAFYGEQYF. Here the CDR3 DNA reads TGTGCCAGCAGCTTAGAGGGGGGGCGCCTCGCTTTCTACGGTGAGCAGTACTTC.

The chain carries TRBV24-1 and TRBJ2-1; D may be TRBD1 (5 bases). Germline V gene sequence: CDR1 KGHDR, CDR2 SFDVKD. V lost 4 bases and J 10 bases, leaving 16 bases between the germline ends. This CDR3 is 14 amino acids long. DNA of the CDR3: TGTGCCACCAGTGACAGGGATCCCCTTTGGGAGCAGTTCTTC. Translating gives CATSDRDPLWEQFF.

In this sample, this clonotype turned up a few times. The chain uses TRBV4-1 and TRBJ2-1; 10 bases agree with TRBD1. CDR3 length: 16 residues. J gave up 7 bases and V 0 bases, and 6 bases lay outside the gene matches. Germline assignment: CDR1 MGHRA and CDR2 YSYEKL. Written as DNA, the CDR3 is TGCGCCAGCAGCCAAGATCAGGGGACAGGGGCAAATGAGCAGTTCTTC. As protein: CASSQDQGTGANEQFF.

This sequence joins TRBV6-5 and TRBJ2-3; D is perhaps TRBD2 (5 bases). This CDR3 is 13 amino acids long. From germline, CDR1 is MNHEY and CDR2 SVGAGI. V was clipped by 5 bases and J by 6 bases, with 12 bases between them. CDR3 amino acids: CASSPREVDTQYF. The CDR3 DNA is TGTGCCAGCAGTCCGAGGGAAGTGGATACGCAGTATTTT.

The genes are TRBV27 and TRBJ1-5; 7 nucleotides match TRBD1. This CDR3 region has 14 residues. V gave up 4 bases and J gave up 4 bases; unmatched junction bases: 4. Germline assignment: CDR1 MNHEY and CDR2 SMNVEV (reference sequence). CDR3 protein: CASSWGRGNQPQHF. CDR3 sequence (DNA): TGTGCCAGCAGTTGGGGCAGGGGGAATCAGCCCCAGCATTTT.

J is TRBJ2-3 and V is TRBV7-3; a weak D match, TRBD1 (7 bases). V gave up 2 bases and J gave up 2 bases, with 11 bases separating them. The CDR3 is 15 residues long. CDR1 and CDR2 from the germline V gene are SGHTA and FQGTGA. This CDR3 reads CASSLQGGFTDTQYF. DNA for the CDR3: TGTGCCAGCAGCTTACAGGGGGGCTTCACAGATACGCAGTATTTT.

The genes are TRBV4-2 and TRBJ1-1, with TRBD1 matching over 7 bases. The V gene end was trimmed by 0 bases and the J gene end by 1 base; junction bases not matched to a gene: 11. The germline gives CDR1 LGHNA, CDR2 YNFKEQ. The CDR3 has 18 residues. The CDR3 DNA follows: TGTGCCAGCAGCCAAGATGGGACAGCCGCTATTCCGAACACTGAAGCTTTCTTT. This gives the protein CASSQDGTAAIPNTEAFF.

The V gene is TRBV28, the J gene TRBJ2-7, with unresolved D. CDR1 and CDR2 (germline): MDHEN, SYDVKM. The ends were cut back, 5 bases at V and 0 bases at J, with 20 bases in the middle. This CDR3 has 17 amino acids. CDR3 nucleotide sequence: TGTGCCAGCAGTCCAATGACCGGGTCCGGCAACTCCTACGAGCAGTACTTC. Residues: CASSPMTGSGNSYEQYF. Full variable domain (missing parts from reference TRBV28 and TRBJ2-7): DVKVTQSSRYLVKRTGEKVFLECVQDMDHENMFWYRQDPGLGLRLIYFSYDVKMKEKGDIPEGYSVSREKKERFSLILESASTNQTSMYLCASSPMTGSGNSYEQYFGPGTRLTVT.

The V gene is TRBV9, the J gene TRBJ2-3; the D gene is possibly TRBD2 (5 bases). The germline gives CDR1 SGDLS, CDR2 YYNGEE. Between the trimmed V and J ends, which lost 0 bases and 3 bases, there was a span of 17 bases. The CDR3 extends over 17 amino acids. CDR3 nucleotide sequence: TGTGCCAGCAGCGTAGTTGATCGGGGAACGGGGACAGATACGCAGTATTTT. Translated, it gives CASSVVDRGTGTDTQYF.

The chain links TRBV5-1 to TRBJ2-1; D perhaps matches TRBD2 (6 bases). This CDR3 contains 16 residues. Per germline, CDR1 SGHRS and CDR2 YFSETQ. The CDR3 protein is CASGPIDGSSYNEQFF. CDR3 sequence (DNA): TGCGCAAGCGGTCCAATAGACGGGAGCTCCTACAATGAGCAGTTCTTC.